A single sample gave rise to the 20 T cell receptor beta chains below, sequenced in a study of OX40 agonist ivuxolimab in advanced cancers. The repertoire was sequenced with immunoSEQ multiplex PCR; TCRdb's copy has only in-frame clones and lacks some. The sample lists some 55,000 clones, approximately 80% occurring once. The source material was CD4+ or CD8+ T cells sorted from blood, sampled in a trial of the OX40 agonist ivuxolimab. Receptors originate from an adult with an advanced solid tumor such as melanoma, head and neck, liver or kidney cancer.

The chain couples TRBV9 to TRBJ2-3; TRBD2 matches 12 bases. The trim removed 3 bases at V and 5 bases at J, leaving 7 bases unmatched. The CDR3 covers 16 residues. In germline, CDR1 is SGDLS, CDR2 YYNGEE. In DNA, the CDR3 is TGTGCCAGCAGCGGCTCTAGCGGGGGGGCGGGAGATACGCAGTATTTT. Translation: CASSGSSGGAGDTQYF.

The chain combines TRBV6-6 with TRBJ1-2; D is perhaps TRBD1 (5 bases). The CDR3 extends over 15 amino acids. CDR1 and CDR2 (germline): MNHNY, SVGAGI (reference sequence). V was trimmed by 0 bases and J by 0 bases, leaving 8 bases between them. CDR3 protein: CASSYSRGSNYGYTF. In DNA form, the CDR3 reads TGTGCCAGCAGTTACTCAAGGGGCTCTAACTATGGCTACACCTTC.

The rearrangement uses TRBV5-8 and TRBJ1-5; unclear D gene. The V end was cut by 0 bases, the J end by 0 bases, with 7 bases between. Germline CDR1 reads SGHTS; CDR2 reads YDEGEE. The CDR3 sequence is 15 residues long. DNA for the CDR3: TGTGCCAGCAGCTTGGGGGTGTTTAGCAATCAGCCCCAGCATTTT. The encoded protein is CASSLGVFSNQPQHF.

This clone showed up just a few times. The rearrangement links TRBV7-9 to TRBJ2-3; TRBD2 aligns across 10 bases. Germline assignment: CDR1 SEHNR and CDR2 FQNEAQ (reference sequence). Trimming cost V 1 base and J 1 base; bases outside gene matches: 5. The length of the CDR3 is 17 residues. Here the CDR3 DNA reads TGTGCCAGCAGCTTAGGGGCAGCGGGAGGGCGCACAGATACGCAGTATTTT. This sequence encodes CASSLGAAGGRTDTQYF.

This chain connects TRBV27 to TRBJ2-7, with D perhaps TRBD2 (6 bases). This CDR3 contains 16 residues. Germline V gene sequence: CDR1 MNHEY, CDR2 SMNVEV (reference sequence). Trimming stripped 5 bases from V and 8 bases from J, with 25 bases between. CDR3 nucleotides: TGTGCCAGCAGTGCGACTAGTCTCCCCGTCGTGATCCAGCAGTACTTC. Protein: CASSATSLPVVIQQYF.

This sequence joins TRBV4-3 and TRBJ1-1; TRBD1 agrees at 7 bases. The V gene end was trimmed by 4 bases and the J gene end by 0 bases; junction bases not matched to a gene: 2. This CDR3 region has 14 residues. The germline V gene has CDR1 LGHNA and CDR2 YSLEER. CDR3: CASSPGQVNTEAFF. The CDR3, as DNA: TGCGCCAGCAGCCCTGGACAGGTGAACACTGAAGCTTTCTTT.

This clone turned up a few times. The chain carries TRBV10-1 and TRBJ2-1, with a weak D call TRBD2 (6 bases). Trimming took 2 bases from V and 8 from J, leaving 16 bases between them. CDR3 length: 15 residues. The germline V gene encodes CDR1 WNHNN and CDR2 SYGVQD (reference sequence). The CDR3 sequence is CASSEDSPGGDEQFF. The CDR3, as DNA: TGCGCCAGCAGTGAGGATAGTCCAGGAGGGGATGAGCAGTTCTTC.

The chain has TRBV5-8 and TRBJ2-7; D gene uncertain. Germline loops: CDR1 SGHTS, CDR2 YDEGEE. The CDR3 sequence is 12 residues long. Between the trimmed V and J ends, which lost 4 bases and 4 bases, there was a span of 9 bases. In DNA form, the CDR3 reads TGTGCCAGCAGCAGACTTGGGTACGAGCAGTACTTC. This translates into CASSRLGYEQYF. The full variable domain, completed using reference TRBV5-8 and TRBJ2-7, is EAGVTQSPTHLIKTRGQQATLRCSPISGHTSVYWYQQALGLGLQFLLWYDEGEERNRGNFPPRFSGRQFPNYSSELNVNALELEDSALYLCASSRLGYEQYFGPGTRLTVT.

CDR3 DNA sequence: TGCGCCAGCAGAGGACAGGGGGCTAATGAAAAACTGTTTTTT. Its protein is CASRGQGANEKLFF. This sequence joins TRBV10-1 and TRBJ1-4; 10 bases align to TRBD1. Germline CDR1 WNHNN, CDR2 SYGVQD (reference sequence). The CDR3 contains 14 residues. Trimming took 6 bases from V and 3 from J; bases not matched to a gene: 1.

This clone has just one count. The chain links TRBV14 to TRBJ2-7; D perhaps matches TRBD2 (6 bases). Trimming left V 1 base short and J 0 bases short, with 22 bases between. The germline CDR1 and CDR2 sequences are SGHDN and FVKESK. The CDR3 has 19 amino acids. CDR3 loop: CASSQAWGERGASSYEQYF. CDR3 coding DNA: TGTGCCAGCAGCCAAGCGTGGGGGGAGAGGGGTGCAAGCTCCTACGAGCAGTACTTC.

This clone was seen just once. V gene TRBV5-1 combines with J gene TRBJ2-1; no definite D call. Trimming left V 0 bases short and J 3 bases short, with 10 bases between. The CDR3 runs to 15 residues. From germline, CDR1 is SGHRS and CDR2 YFSETQ. The CDR3 coding sequence is TGCGCCAGCAGCTTGGGCCCCGGCCGCTACAATGAGCAGTTCTTC. Amino acid sequence: CASSLGPGRYNEQFF.

CDR3 region: CASSLWDSEASPLHF. The CDR3 bases are TGTGCCAGCAGCTTATGGGACAGCGAGGCTTCACCCCTCCACTTT. The chain couples TRBV7-2 to TRBJ1-6; 7 bases line up with TRBD1. Germline assignment: CDR1 SGHTA and CDR2 FQGNSA. Trimming took 2 bases from V and 9 from J; bases not matched to a gene: 7. The CDR3 extends over 15 amino acids. Drawing the rest from reference TRBV7-2 and TRBJ1-6, the complete variable domain is GAGVSQSPSNKVTEKGKDVELRCDPISGHTALYWYRQSLGQGLEFLIYFQGNSAPDKSGLPSDRFSAERTGGSVSTLTIQRTQQEDSAVYLCASSLWDSEASPLHFGNGTRLTVT.

The chain carries TRBV25-1 and TRBJ2-3; D is ambiguous. CDR1 is MGHDK, CDR2 SYGVNS, per germline. CDR3 length equals 13 residues. V shed 3 bases and J shed 1 base, with 5 bases lying between them. In DNA form, the CDR3 reads TGTGCCAGCAGTGAGCGTGGCACAGATACGCAGTATTTT. Amino acids: CASSERGTDTQYF.

This sequence joins TRBV5-4 and TRBJ1-2, with a possible D match to TRBD1 (6 bases). This CDR3 comprises 15 residues. Germline-derived CDR1 and CDR2 are SGHNT and YYREEE (reference sequence). V was clipped by 2 bases and J by 1 base, with 12 bases between them. CDR3 region: CASSFGGASNYGYTF. CDR3 nucleotide sequence: TGTGCCAGCAGCTTTGGGGGGGCGAGTAACTATGGCTACACCTTC.

CDR3: CAVRTGGAEQYF. The CDR3, as DNA: TGTGCCGTTCGGACAGGAGGCGCCGAGCAGTACTTC. This chain connects TRBV10-3 to TRBJ2-7; 7 bases match TRBD1. The ends lost 11 bases at V and 6 bases at J; junction bases unmatched: 10. From germline, CDR1 is ENHRY and CDR2 SYGVKD. CDR3 length: 12 residues.

The chain carries TRBV5-1 and TRBJ2-7, with D perhaps TRBD1 or TRBD2 (5 bases each). Germline CDR1 and CDR2: SGHRS and YFSETQ. This CDR3 region has 16 residues. The V end lost 0 bases, the J end lost 3 bases, and 16 bases lay between the germline ends. In DNA form, the CDR3 reads TGCGCCAGCAGCTTGGCAGGCAGAGGGGAGTACTACGAGCAGTACTTC. It codes for CASSLAGRGEYYEQYF. Together with reference TRBV5-1 and TRBJ2-7, the CDR3 gives the full variable domain: KAGVTQTPRYLIKTRGQQVTLSCSPISGHRSVSWYQQTPGQGLQFLFEYFSETQRNKGNFPGRFSGRQFSNSRSEMNVSTLELGDSALYLCASSLAGRGEYYEQYFGPGTRLTVT.

The chain couples TRBV19 to TRBJ1-5; 10 bases fit TRBD1. The ends lost 7 bases at V and 7 bases at J; junction bases unmatched: 7. This CDR3 spans 14 amino acids. Per germline, CDR1 LNHDA and CDR2 SQIVND (reference sequence). In DNA form, the CDR3 reads TGTGCCAGTACTGGGACAGGGGCACGCCAGCCCCAGCATTTT. It is translated as CASTGTGARQPQHF.

This clone was seen only once. The chain carries TRBV7-2 and TRBJ2-4; 7 bases are shared with TRBD2. The CDR3 runs 16 residues. V gave up 4 bases and J gave up 0 bases; unmatched junction bases: 6. CDR1 is SGHTA and CDR2 is FQGNSA in the germline V gene. The CDR3 coding sequence is TGTGCCAGCAGCTATCATAGCGGGCTAGCCAAAAACATTCAGTACTTC. This sequence encodes CASSYHSGLAKNIQYF.

The chain employs TRBV5-1 and TRBJ1-5; 9 positions match TRBD1. This CDR3 region has 14 residues. The germline V gene has CDR1 SGHRS and CDR2 YFSETQ. The junction had 5 bases not matched to a gene; V was cut back by 4 bases and J by 6 bases. The CDR3 DNA reads as TGCGCCAGCAGCCTAGGGACAGGGACTCAGCCCCAGCATTTT. It codes for CASSLGTGTQPQHF. The full variable domain, with the rest looked up from reference TRBV5-1 and TRBJ1-5, is KAGVTQTPRYLIKTRGQQVTLSCSPISGHRSVSWYQQTPGQGLQFLFEYFSETQRNKGNFPGRFSGRQFSNSRSEMNVSTLELGDSALYLCASSLGTGTQPQHFGDGTRLSIL.

The V call is TRBV9, the J call TRBJ2-3, with TRBD2 matching over 12 bases. From germline, CDR1 is SGDLS and CDR2 YYNGEE. The CDR3 consists of 16 residues. Trimming cost V 2 bases and J 9 bases; bases outside gene matches: 10. CDR3 DNA: TGTGCCAGCAGCGTCCCTAGCGGGGGGGCCTGGGAGACGCAGTATTTT. Amino acid sequence: CASSVPSGGAWETQYF. Combining the CDR3 with reference TRBV9 and TRBJ2-3 gives the whole variable domain DSGVTQTPKHLITATGQRVTLRCSPRSGDLSVYWYQQSLDQGLQFLIQYYNGEERAKGNILERFSAQQFPDLHSELNLSSLELGDSALYFCASSVPSGGAWETQYFGPGTRLTVL.